This T cell receptor beta chain was identified in a study of Ad26.COV2.S vaccination and SARS-CoV-2 variants. Study information: This donor came from the COV1001 trial of Ad26.COV2.S. Ad26.COV2.S, an intramuscular injection, was given once or twice 56 days apart.

Turning to this clone: Its antigen remains unknown.

Clones were read by immunoSEQ multiplex PCR, and TCRdb kept only the in-frame ones, dropping some. The sample has about 350,000 clones, around 88% seen once; the top ten hold around 10%. The CDR3 loop spans 14 amino acids. With V trimmed by 5 bases and J by 2 bases, 3 bases remained unmatched. Germline values: CDR1 MNHEY, CDR2 SVGAGI. Treatment noted: roughly 19 received Ad26.COV2.S at low or high dose, single or two shots; about 5 received placebo; per-sample allocation not given. Following the first vaccine or placebo injection, samples were taken on day 63. An Ad26 vector carrying the Wuhan-strain SARS-CoV-2 spike served as the vaccine. General study points: Non-spike TCR breadth showed similarity between vaccine and placebo recipients.

V is TRBV6-5 and J is TRBJ2-7, with TRBD1 identical over 10 bases. The sequence was obtained from a person between 18 and 60 years old who received the Ad26.COV2.S COVID-19 vaccine or a placebo. The input for sequencing was peripheral blood, taken in a trial of Ad26.COV2.S vaccine versus placebo. The chain's CDR3 is CASSLDRGAYEQYF. CDR3 DNA: TGTGCCAGCAGTCTGGACAGGGGGGCCTACGAGCAGTACTTC.